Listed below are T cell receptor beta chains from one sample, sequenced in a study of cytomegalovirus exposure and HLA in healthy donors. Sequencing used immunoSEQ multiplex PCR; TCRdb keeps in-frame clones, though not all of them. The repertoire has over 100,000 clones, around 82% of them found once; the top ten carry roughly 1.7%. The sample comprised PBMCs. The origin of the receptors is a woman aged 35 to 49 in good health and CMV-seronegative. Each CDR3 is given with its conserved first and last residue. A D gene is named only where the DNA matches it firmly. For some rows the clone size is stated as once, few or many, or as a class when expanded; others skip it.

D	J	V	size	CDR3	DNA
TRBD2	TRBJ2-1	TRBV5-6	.	CASSLSAGGGEQFF	TGTGCCAGCAGCTTGAGCGCGGGCGGGGGTGAGCAGTTCTTC
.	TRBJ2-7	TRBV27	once	CASSPGAHEQYF	TGTGCCAGCAGTCCAGGGGCCCACGAGCAGTACTTC
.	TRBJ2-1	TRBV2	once	CASSESPFPEGNEQFF	TGTGCCAGCAGTGAATCGCCGTTTCCGGAGGGCAATGAGCAGTTCTTC
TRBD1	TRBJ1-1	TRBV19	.	CASSPPEGAVEAFF	TGTGCCAGTAGTCCCCCTGAGGGGGCAGTTGAAGCTTTCTTT
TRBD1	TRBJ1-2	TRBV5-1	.	CASSRDRDYGYTF	TGCGCCAGCAGCCGGGACAGGGACTATGGCTACACCTTC
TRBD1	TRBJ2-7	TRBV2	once	CASLGQGPHEQYF	TGTGCCAGCCTGGGACAGGGGCCCCACGAGCAGTACTTC
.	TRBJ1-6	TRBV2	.	CASSDREPQGSPLHF	TGTGCCAGCAGTGACCGGGAGCCCCAAGGATCACCCCTCCACTTT
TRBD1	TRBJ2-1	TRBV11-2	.	CASSPTGDGINEQFF	TGTGCCAGCAGCCCGACAGGGGATGGGATCAATGAGCAGTTCTTC
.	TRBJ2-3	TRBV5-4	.	CASSLLADTQYF	TGTGCCAGCAGCTTACTAGCAGATACGCAGTATTTT
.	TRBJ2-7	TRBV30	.	CAWSHSYEQYF	TGTGCCTGGAGTCACAGCTACGAGCAGTACTTC
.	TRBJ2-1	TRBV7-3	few	CASSLGGSYNEQFF	TGTGCCAGCAGCTTAGGCGGCTCCTACAATGAGCAGTTCTTC
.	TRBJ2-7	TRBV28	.	CASTKHGRGGEQYF	TGTGCCAGCACGAAGCATGGCAGGGGCGGCGAGCAGTACTTC
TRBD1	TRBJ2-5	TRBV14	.	CASSLQGFQETQYF	TGTGCCAGCAGCCTACAGGGGTTCCAAGAGACCCAGTACTTC
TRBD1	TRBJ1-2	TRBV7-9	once	CSTKPSPRQGRTGYTF	TGTTCCACCAAGCCTTCCCCAAGACAGGGTCGTACTGGCTACACCTTC
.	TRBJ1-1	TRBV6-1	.	CASSRAPEAFF	TGTGCCAGCAGCAGGGCTCCTGAAGCTTTCTTT
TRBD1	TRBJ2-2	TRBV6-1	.	CASRGTGPGELFF	TGTGCCAGCAGAGGGACAGGGCCCGGGGAGCTGTTTTTT
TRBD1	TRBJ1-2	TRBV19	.	CASTPGQAPNYGYTF	TGTGCCAGTACCCCCGGACAGGCTCCCAACTATGGCTACACCTTC
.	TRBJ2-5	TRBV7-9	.	CSSSPYIPLGSRETQYF	TGTTCCAGCAGCCCTTATATACCGTTGGGCAGTAGGGAGACCCAGTACTTC
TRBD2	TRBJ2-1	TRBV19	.	CAGPPLAGVIYNEQFF	TGTGCCGGACCCCCCCTAGCGGGAGTGATCTACAATGAGCAGTTCTTC
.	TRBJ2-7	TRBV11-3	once	CASSPPGSGEQYF	TGTGCCAGCAGCCCCCCTGGGTCGGGCGAGCAGTACTTC
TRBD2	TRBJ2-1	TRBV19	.	CASSIGRTSGQFF	TGTGCCAGTAGTATCGGGCGGACTAGCGGGCAGTTCTTC
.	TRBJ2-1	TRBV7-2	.	CASTAGGSYNEQFF	TGTGCCAGCACCGCCGGGGGCTCCTACAATGAGCAGTTCTTC
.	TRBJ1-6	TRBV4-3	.	CASSQDQGTLYNSPLHF	TGCGCCAGCAGCCAAGACCAGGGGACCCTTTATAATTCACCCCTCCACTTT
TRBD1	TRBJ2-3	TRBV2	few	CASSEAGQASTDTQYF	TGTGCCAGCAGTGAGGCTGGACAGGCTAGCACAGATACGCAGTATTTT
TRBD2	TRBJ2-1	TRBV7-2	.	CASSLSAGRYNEQFF	TGTGCCAGCAGCTTATCTGCCGGGAGGTACAATGAGCAGTTCTTC
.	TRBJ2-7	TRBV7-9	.	CASSFEGVRYEQYF	TGTGCCAGCAGCTTCGAGGGAGTTCGCTACGAGCAGTACTTC
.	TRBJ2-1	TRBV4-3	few	CASSQDFDLLARNEQFF	TGCGCCAGCAGCCAAGACTTTGACTTATTGGCTCGCAATGAGCAGTTCTTC
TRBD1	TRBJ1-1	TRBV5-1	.	CASSSLTGASNTEAFF	TGCGCCAGCAGCTCCCTTACAGGGGCCAGTAACACTGAAGCTTTCTTT
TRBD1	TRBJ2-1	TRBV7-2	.	CTSRNRDSRSYNEQFF	TGTACCAGCAGGAACAGGGACAGCCGGTCCTACAATGAGCAGTTCTTC
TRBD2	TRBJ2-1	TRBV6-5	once	CASSYTLSGRYEQFF	TGTGCCAGCAGTTACACACTTAGCGGGAGATATGAGCAGTTCTTC
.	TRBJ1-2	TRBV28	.	CAGYNNYGYTF	TGTGCGGGCTACAATAACTATGGCTACACCTTC
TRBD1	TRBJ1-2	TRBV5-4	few	CASSFRGGASYTF	TGTGCCAGCAGCTTTAGAGGGGGCGCGAGCTACACCTTC
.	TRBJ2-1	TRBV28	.	CASSRLGEQFF	TGTGCCAGCAGTCGACTAGGGGAGCAGTTCTTC
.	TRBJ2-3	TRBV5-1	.	CASSLAGHGEDTQYF	TGCGCCAGCAGCTTGGCCGGACATGGAGAAGATACGCAGTATTTT
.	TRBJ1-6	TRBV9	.	CASSVGAGLDSPLHF	TGTGCCAGCAGCGTAGGTGCAGGATTGGATTCACCCCTCCACTTT
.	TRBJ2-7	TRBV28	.	CASSLGTFEQYF	TGTGCCAGCAGTCTCGGGACTTTCGAGCAGTACTTC
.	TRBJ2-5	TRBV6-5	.	CASSPGLAQETQYF	TGTGCCAGCAGTCCGGGGTTGGCTCAAGAGACCCAGTACTTC
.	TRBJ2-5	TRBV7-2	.	CASSFGSWETQYF	TGTGCCAGCAGCTTCGGGAGTTGGGAGACCCAGTACTTC
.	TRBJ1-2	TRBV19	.	CASGGSVAPNYGYTF	TGTGCCAGTGGAGGCAGCGTCGCTCCTAACTATGGCTACACCTTC
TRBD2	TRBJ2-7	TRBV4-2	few	CASSQGGTRAYEQYF	TGTGCCAGCAGCCAAGGAGGGACTAGAGCCTACGAGCAGTACTTC
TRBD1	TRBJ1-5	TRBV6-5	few	CASSTGGDQPQHF	TGTGCCAGCAGCACAGGGGGCGACCAGCCCCAGCATTTT
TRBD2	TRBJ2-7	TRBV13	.	CASSLGGGAHEQYF	TGTGCCAGCAGCCTCGGCGGGGGGGCCCACGAGCAGTACTTC